Below, 7 T cell receptor beta chains from the same sample are listed, as sequenced in a study of cytomegalovirus exposure and HLA in healthy donors. The PCR was carried out with 60 Vbeta primers and 13 Jbeta primers. TCRdb's copy holds only in-frame clones and misses some; the assay was immunoSEQ multiplex PCR. The table shows over 80,000 clones, with roughly 71% occurring only once. Sequencing was performed on PBMCs. Receptors originate from a woman younger than 35 in good health and CMV-seropositive.

The chain employs TRBV6-6 and TRBJ1-6, with TRBD1 matching over 10 bases. With 6 bases clipped from V and 7 bases from J, the junction kept 3 bases outside the gene matches. The CDR3 runs to 14 residues. Germline CDR1 and CDR2: MNHNY and SVGAGI (reference sequence). The DNA of the CDR3 is TGTGCCAGCAGGGGGGACAGGGGAAATTCACCCCTCCACTTT. This codes for CASRGDRGNSPLHF.

The V and J genes are TRBV13 and TRBJ1-1; D might be TRBD1 (5 bases). Trimming shortened V by 3 bases and J by 0 bases, and 20 bases separated the two germline ends. The germline CDR1 and CDR2 sequences are PRHDT and FYEKMQ (reference sequence). CDR3 length: 18 residues. CDR3 sequence (DNA): TGTGCCAGCAGCTTGGACCTGGCAGGGTATGGGGTGAACACTGAAGCTTTCTTT. Protein product: CASSLDLAGYGVNTEAFF. The variable domain in full, completed from reference TRBV13 and TRBJ1-1, reads AAGVIQSPRHLIKEKRETATLKCYPIPRHDTVYWYQQGPGQDPQFLISFYEKMQSDKGSIPDRFSAQQFSDYHSELNMSSLELGDSALYFCASSLDLAGYGVNTEAFFGQGTRLTVV.

The chain carries TRBV9 and TRBJ2-3; 9 bases align to TRBD2. Germline V CDR1 and CDR2: SGDLS, YYNGEE. J lost 6 bases, V lost 3 bases, and 11 bases had no gene match. The length of the CDR3 is 16 residues. The CDR3 DNA sequence: TGTGCCAGCAGCGGAGCAGGGACTAGCTCTGCTGATACGCAGTATTTT. As protein: CASSGAGTSSADTQYF. Full variable domain (rest looked up from reference TRBV9 and TRBJ2-3): DSGVTQTPKHLITATGQRVTLRCSPRSGDLSVYWYQQSLDQGLQFLIQYYNGEERAKGNILERFSAQQFPDLHSELNLSSLELGDSALYFCASSGAGTSSADTQYFGPGTRLTVL.

About this clone: Other nucleotide sequences in the sample specify the same CDR3. The chain combines TRBV19 with TRBJ1-2, with D possibly being TRBD1 (6 bases). The CDR3 loop spans 14 amino acids. Germline values: CDR1 LNHDA, CDR2 SQIVND (reference sequence). Deletions cut 6 bases from V and 0 bases from J, with 11 bases between. CDR3 sequence reads: CASSTRGTNYGYTF. DNA of the CDR3: TGTGCCAGTAGCACGAGGGGGACTAACTATGGCTACACCTTC.

The rearrangement uses TRBV5-1 and TRBJ2-5; D possibly corresponds to TRBD1 (6 bases). The assigned J gene may be wrong: the sequence end matches TRBJ2-7 better. CDR3 length: 13 residues. CDR1 and CDR2 (germline): SGHRS, YFSETQ. The CDR3 region is CASSPQGNGEQYF. CDR3 sequence (DNA): TGCGCCAGCAGCCCCCAGGGGAACGGCGAGCAGTACTTC.

This chain uses TRBV7-2 with TRBJ1-2; TRBD1 matches at 7 bases. V dropped 10 bases and J dropped 4; count of bases not matched to a gene: 3. The CDR3 totals 11 residues. CDR1 and CDR2 (germline): SGHTA, FQGNSA. CDR3 nucleotide sequence: TGTGCCACCCGGACAGGCTATGGCTACACCTTC. Its translation: CATRTGYGYTF. The whole variable domain, remainder taken from reference TRBV7-2 and TRBJ1-2, is GAGVSQSPSNKVTEKGKDVELRCDPISGHTALYWYRQSLGQGLEFLIYFQGNSAPDKSGLPSDRFSAERTGGSVSTLTIQRTQQEDSAVYLCATRTGYGYTFGSGTRLTVV.

The gene calls are TRBV6-5 and TRBJ1-4; TRBD1 matches 9 bases. J lost 6 bases, V lost 0 bases, and 5 bases had no gene match. CDR1 MNHEY and CDR2 SVGAGI come from the germline V gene. This CDR3 has 16 amino acids. The CDR3 coding sequence is TGTGCCAGCAGTTACTCGGGGAGACAGGGGGATGAAAAACTGTTTTTT. The encoded protein is CASSYSGRQGDEKLFF.